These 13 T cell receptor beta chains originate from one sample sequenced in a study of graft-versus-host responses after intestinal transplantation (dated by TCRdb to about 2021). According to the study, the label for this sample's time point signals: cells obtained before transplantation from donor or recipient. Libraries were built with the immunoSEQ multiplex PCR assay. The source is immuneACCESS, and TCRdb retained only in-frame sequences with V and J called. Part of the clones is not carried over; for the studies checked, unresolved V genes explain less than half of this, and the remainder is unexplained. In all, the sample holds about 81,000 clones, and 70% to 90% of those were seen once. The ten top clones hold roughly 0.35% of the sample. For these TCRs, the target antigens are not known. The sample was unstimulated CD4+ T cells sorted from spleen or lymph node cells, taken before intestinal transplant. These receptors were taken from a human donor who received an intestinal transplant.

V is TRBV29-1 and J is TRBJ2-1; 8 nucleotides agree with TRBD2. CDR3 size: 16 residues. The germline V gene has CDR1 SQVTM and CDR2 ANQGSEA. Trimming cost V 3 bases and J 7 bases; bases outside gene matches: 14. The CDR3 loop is CSVEGAPGGPGNEQFF. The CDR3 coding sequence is TGCAGCGTTGAGGGCGCCCCGGGAGGGCCGGGGAATGAGCAGTTCTTC.

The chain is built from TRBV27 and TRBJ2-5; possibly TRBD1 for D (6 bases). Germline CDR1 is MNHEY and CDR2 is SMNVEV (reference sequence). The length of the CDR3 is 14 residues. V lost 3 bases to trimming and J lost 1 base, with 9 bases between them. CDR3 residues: CASSLTGRQETQYF. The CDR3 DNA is TGTGCCAGCAGTTTGACAGGCCGCCAAGAGACCCAGTACTTC.

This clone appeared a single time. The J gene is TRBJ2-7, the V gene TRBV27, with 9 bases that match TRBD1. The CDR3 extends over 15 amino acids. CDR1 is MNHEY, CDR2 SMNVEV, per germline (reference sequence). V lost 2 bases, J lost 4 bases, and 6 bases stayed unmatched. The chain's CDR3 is CASSLEGTGWYEQYF. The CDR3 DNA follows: TGTGCCAGCAGTTTAGAAGGGACAGGGTGGTACGAGCAGTACTTC.

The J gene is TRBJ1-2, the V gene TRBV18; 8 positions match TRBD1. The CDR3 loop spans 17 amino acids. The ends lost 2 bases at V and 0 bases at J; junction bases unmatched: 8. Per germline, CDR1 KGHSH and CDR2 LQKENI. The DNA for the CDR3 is TGTGCCAGCTCACCAAACCGGGACAGGCTAGCTAACTATGGCTACACCTTC. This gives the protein CASSPNRDRLANYGYTF. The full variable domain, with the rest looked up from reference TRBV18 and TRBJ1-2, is NAGVMQNPRHLVRRRGQEARLRCSPMKGHSHVYWYRQLPEEGLKFMVYLQKENIIDESGMPKERFSAEFPKEGPSILRIQQVVRGDSAAYFCASSPNRDRLANYGYTFGSGTRLTVV.

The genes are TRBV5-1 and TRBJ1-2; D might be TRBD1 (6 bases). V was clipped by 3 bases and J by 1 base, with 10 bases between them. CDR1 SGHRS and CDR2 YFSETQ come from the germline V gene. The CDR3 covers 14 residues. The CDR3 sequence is CASSSFRGNYGYTF. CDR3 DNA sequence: TGCGCCAGCAGCTCATTCAGGGGTAACTATGGCTACACCTTC.

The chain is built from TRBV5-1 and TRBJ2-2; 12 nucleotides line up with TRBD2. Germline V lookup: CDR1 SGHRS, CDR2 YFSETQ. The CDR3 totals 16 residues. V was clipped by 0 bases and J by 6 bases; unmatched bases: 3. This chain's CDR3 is CASSLGTSGTPGELFF. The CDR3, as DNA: TGCGCCAGCAGCTTGGGGACTAGCGGGACCCCCGGGGAGCTGTTTTTT. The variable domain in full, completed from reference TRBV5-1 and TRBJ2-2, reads KAGVTQTPRYLIKTRGQQVTLSCSPISGHRSVSWYQQTPGQGLQFLFEYFSETQRNKGNFPGRFSGRQFSNSRSEMNVSTLELGDSALYLCASSLGTSGTPGELFFGEGSRLTVL.

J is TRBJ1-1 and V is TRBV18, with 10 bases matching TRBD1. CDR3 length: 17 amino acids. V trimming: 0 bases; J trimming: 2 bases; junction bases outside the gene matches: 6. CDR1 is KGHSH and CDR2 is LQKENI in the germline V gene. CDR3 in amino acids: CASSPPMTGGGNTEAFF. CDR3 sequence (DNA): TGTGCCAGCTCACCACCCATGACAGGGGGCGGAAACACTGAAGCTTTCTTT.

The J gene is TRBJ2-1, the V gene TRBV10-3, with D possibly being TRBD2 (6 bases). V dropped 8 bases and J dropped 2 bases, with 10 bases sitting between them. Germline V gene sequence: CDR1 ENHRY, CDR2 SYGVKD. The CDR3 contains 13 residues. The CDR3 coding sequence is TGTGCCATCGCGAGGACTACCTACAATGAGCAGTTCTTC. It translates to CAIARTTYNEQFF.

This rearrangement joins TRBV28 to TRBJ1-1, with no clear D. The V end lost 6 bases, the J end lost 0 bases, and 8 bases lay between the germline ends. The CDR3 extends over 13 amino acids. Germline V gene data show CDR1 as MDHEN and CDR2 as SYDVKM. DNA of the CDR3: TGTGCCAGCAGCCTACTTATGAACACTGAAGCTTTCTTT. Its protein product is CASSLLMNTEAFF.

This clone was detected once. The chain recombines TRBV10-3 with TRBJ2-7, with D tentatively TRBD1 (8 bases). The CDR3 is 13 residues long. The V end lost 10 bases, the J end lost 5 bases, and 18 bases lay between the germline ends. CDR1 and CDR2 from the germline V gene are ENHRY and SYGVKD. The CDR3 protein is CATGGTGGDEQYF. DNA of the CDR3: TGTGCCACCGGGGGGACAGGAGGCGACGAGCAGTACTTC.

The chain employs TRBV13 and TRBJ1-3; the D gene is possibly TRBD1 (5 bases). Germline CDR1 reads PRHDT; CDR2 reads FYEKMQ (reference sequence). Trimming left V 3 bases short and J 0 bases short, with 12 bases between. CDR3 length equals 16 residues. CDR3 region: CASSFETGNSGNTIYF. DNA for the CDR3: TGTGCCAGCAGCTTTGAAACAGGAAACTCTGGAAACACCATATATTTT.

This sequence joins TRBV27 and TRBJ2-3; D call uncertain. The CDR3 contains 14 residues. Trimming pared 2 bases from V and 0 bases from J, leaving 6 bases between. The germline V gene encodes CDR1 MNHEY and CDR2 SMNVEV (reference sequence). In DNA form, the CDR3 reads TGTGCCAGCAGTTTACCTGGCAGCACAGATACGCAGTATTTT. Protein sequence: CASSLPGSTDTQYF.

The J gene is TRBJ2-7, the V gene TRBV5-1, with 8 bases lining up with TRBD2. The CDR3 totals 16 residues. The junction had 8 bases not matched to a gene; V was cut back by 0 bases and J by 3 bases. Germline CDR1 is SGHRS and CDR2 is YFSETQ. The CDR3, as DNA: TGCGCCAGCAGCTTGGCCGGGAGGGCGCGGGTCTACGAGCAGTACTTC. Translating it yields CASSLAGRARVYEQYF. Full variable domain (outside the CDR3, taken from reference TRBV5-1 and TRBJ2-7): KAGVTQTPRYLIKTRGQQVTLSCSPISGHRSVSWYQQTPGQGLQFLFEYFSETQRNKGNFPGRFSGRQFSNSRSEMNVSTLELGDSALYLCASSLAGRARVYEQYFGPGTRLTVT.